This TCR beta chain was captured in a study of control samples from healthy donors and cancer patients. TCRdb's table, derived via immunoSEQ multiplex PCR, lists solely in-frame clones and lacks some. The data show about 46,000 clones, around nine tenths seen once. This clone was seen just once. CDR1 is SGHRS, CDR2 YFSETQ, per germline. After removal of 0 bases from V and 5 bases from J, the junction contained 8 bases not matched to a gene. The length of the CDR3 is 16 residues. The chain recombines TRBV5-1 with TRBJ2-3, with 8 bases fitting TRBD2. This clonotype was sampled from a man aged 45 to 65 with head and neck cancer. Sequencing input: PBMCs. DNA of the CDR3: TGCGCCAGCAGCTTGGGTCCAGCGGGGGTCCAAGATACGCAGTATTTT. Amino acid sequence: CASSLGPAGVQDTQYF.